These T cell receptor beta chains were read from a single sample in a study of post-analysis software for immune sequencing data. TCRdb redid the calling of the PCR reads with MiXCR, one entry per CDR3 protein. The top ten clones hold around 15% of a sample with a few hundred thousand distinct CDR3 sequences, approximately 33% of them seen once. Sequenced input: blood. The origin of the receptors is a girl between 10 and 17 years old with multiple sclerosis. Both conserved end residues are part of each CDR3. The order of the fields is V gene, D gene, J gene, clone size, CDR3 DNA, CDR3 protein. The D gene is left open where the match is weak. Size values are once, few and many counts, or a class for expanded clones, and some rows have none.

v_gene: TRBV6-2/TRBV6-3; d_gene: TRBD1; j_gene: TRBJ1-1; abundance: .; CDR3nt: TGTGCCAGCAGCTCGGGACAGGGGAAAGCTTTCTTT; CDR3aa: CASSSGQGKAFF
v_gene: TRBV4-1; d_gene: TRBD2; j_gene: TRBJ2-7; abundance: .; CDR3nt: TGCGCCAGCAGCCAAGTGGGACTAGCAACCTACGAGCAGTACTTC; CDR3aa: CASSQVGLATYEQYF
v_gene: TRBV2; d_gene: .; j_gene: TRBJ2-5; abundance: .; CDR3nt: TGTGCCAGCAGTGTCTGGCAGGGCGGGAAGACCCAGTACTTC; CDR3aa: CASSVWQGGKTQYF
v_gene: TRBV5-1; d_gene: .; j_gene: TRBJ1-2; abundance: .; CDR3nt: TGCGCCAGCAGCGGTACAGGGCAAGATTTCTATGGCTACACCTTC; CDR3aa: CASSGTGQDFYGYTF
v_gene: TRBV6-5; d_gene: .; j_gene: TRBJ2-1; abundance: few; CDR3nt: TGTGCCAGCACAACCTCAACGGGCGGGGTCCGCGCGCAGTTCTTC; CDR3aa: CASTTSTGGVRAQFF
v_gene: TRBV25-1; d_gene: TRBD1; j_gene: TRBJ1-4; abundance: .; CDR3nt: TGTGCCAGCAGTGATCCGACAGGGAGGAATGAAAAACTGTTTTTT; CDR3aa: CASSDPTGRNEKLFF
v_gene: TRBV20-1; d_gene: .; j_gene: TRBJ2-4; abundance: .; CDR3nt: TGCAGCTCAAAGGGGGTGACCAAAAACATTCGGTACTTC; CDR3aa: CSSKGVTKNIRYF
v_gene: TRBV10-3; d_gene: .; j_gene: TRBJ2-3; abundance: .; CDR3nt: TGTGCCATCAGTCTGACAGTCAGAGATACGCAGTATTTT; CDR3aa: CAISLTVRDTQYF
v_gene: TRBV20-1; d_gene: TRBD2; j_gene: TRBJ2-3; abundance: few; CDR3nt: TGCAGTGCGAGACTAGCGGGCAACACAGATACGCAGTATTTT; CDR3aa: CSARLAGNTDTQYF
v_gene: TRBV7-3; d_gene: .; j_gene: TRBJ2-3; abundance: .; CDR3nt: TGTGCCAGCAGCCCCTCAGCGGCCACAGATACGCAGTATTTT; CDR3aa: CASSPSAATDTQYF
v_gene: TRBV5-1; d_gene: .; j_gene: TRBJ2-7; abundance: .; CDR3nt: TGCGCCAGCAGCTTTACCAGGGGAGCCTACGAGCAGTACTTC; CDR3aa: CASSFTRGAYEQYF
v_gene: TRBV7-9; d_gene: TRBD2; j_gene: TRBJ2-7; abundance: few; CDR3nt: TGTGCCAGCAGCTTAGATCCTAGCGGGGGACACTCCTACGAGCAGTACTTC; CDR3aa: CASSLDPSGGHSYEQYF
v_gene: TRBV20-1; d_gene: .; j_gene: TRBJ2-7; abundance: once; CDR3nt: TGCAGTGTACCGAGGAGCAGCGTCGAGCAGTACTTC; CDR3aa: CSVPRSSVEQYF
v_gene: TRBV29-1; d_gene: .; j_gene: TRBJ2-3; abundance: .; CDR3nt: TGCAGCGTTGCCAGGACCAACACAGATACGCAGTATTTT; CDR3aa: CSVARTNTDTQYF
v_gene: TRBV20-1; d_gene: .; j_gene: TRBJ2-2; abundance: .; CDR3nt: TGCAGTGCTAGACATGGAGCGAACACCGGGGAGCTGTTTTTT; CDR3aa: CSARHGANTGELFF
v_gene: TRBV30; d_gene: TRBD1; j_gene: TRBJ1-5; abundance: .; CDR3nt: TGTGCCTGGAGTGGCAGGGGGGACCAGCCCCAGCATTTT; CDR3aa: CAWSGRGDQPQHF
v_gene: TRBV18; d_gene: TRBD2; j_gene: TRBJ2-5; abundance: once; CDR3nt: TGTGCCAGCTCACCACCGGGACTAGCGGGAGGCGGGCAGTACTTC; CDR3aa: CASSPPGLAGGGQYF
v_gene: TRBV12-3/TRBV12-4; d_gene: TRBD1; j_gene: TRBJ1-2; abundance: .; CDR3nt: TGTGCCAGCAGCAAAGGGGACAGATCTAACTATGGCTACACCTTC; CDR3aa: CASSKGDRSNYGYTF
v_gene: TRBV7-9; d_gene: .; j_gene: TRBJ2-7; abundance: .; CDR3nt: TGTGCCAGCAGCTTGACCACCTCCTACGAGCAGTACTTC; CDR3aa: CASSLTTSYEQYF
v_gene: TRBV6-5; d_gene: TRBD2; j_gene: TRBJ2-5; abundance: .; CDR3nt: TGTGCCAGCAGTTCGTGGGGGGGAGAGACCCAGTACTTC; CDR3aa: CASSSWGGETQYF
v_gene: TRBV7-6; d_gene: .; j_gene: TRBJ2-6; abundance: .; CDR3nt: TGTGCCAGCAGCTTAGAGGGACACTTCTCTGGGGCCAACGTCCTGACTTTC; CDR3aa: CASSLEGHFSGANVLTF
v_gene: TRBV20-1; d_gene: .; j_gene: TRBJ1-2; abundance: .; CDR3nt: TGCAGTGCGGACCCTAACAGGGAGCGCTACACCTTC; CDR3aa: CSADPNRERYTF
v_gene: TRBV5-1; d_gene: .; j_gene: TRBJ2-3; abundance: few; CDR3nt: TGCGCCAGCAGCTTGCAGGGTTTAACAGATACGCAGTATTTT; CDR3aa: CASSLQGLTDTQYF
v_gene: TRBV27; d_gene: .; j_gene: TRBJ2-2; abundance: few; CDR3nt: TGTGCCAGCAGTCAAAGCGGGCCGAACACCGGGGAGCTGTTTTTT; CDR3aa: CASSQSGPNTGELFF
v_gene: TRBV5-6; d_gene: .; j_gene: TRBJ2-5; abundance: .; CDR3nt: TGTGCCAGCAGCTGGTGGGCTATAGCGGCCCAAGAGACCCAGTACTTC; CDR3aa: CASSWWAIAAQETQYF
v_gene: TRBV6-5; d_gene: .; j_gene: TRBJ2-5; abundance: .; CDR3nt: TGTGCCAGCAGTTACTCAGGGCAGGGAGAGACCCAGTACTTC; CDR3aa: CASSYSGQGETQYF
v_gene: TRBV20-1; d_gene: .; j_gene: TRBJ1-1; abundance: .; CDR3nt: TGCAGTGCTAGAGATTTCCATAGATTGAACACTGAAGCTTTCTTT; CDR3aa: CSARDFHRLNTEAFF
v_gene: TRBV5-6; d_gene: TRBD2; j_gene: TRBJ2-3; abundance: .; CDR3nt: TGTGCCAGCAGCTTGTCGATGTATCTAGCGGGGGATAGCACAGATACGCAGTATTTT; CDR3aa: CASSLSMYLAGDSTDTQYF
v_gene: TRBV5-6; d_gene: .; j_gene: TRBJ2-7; abundance: few; CDR3nt: TGTGCCAGCAGCTTGTTCCGGGGGAAATCCTACGAGCAGTACTTC; CDR3aa: CASSLFRGKSYEQYF
v_gene: TRBV7-2; d_gene: .; j_gene: TRBJ1-1; abundance: .; CDR3nt: TGTGCCAGCAGCTTAGATAGGGGTAAGGCTTTCTTT; CDR3aa: CASSLDRGKAFF
v_gene: TRBV6-6; d_gene: .; j_gene: TRBJ1-5; abundance: .; CDR3nt: TGTGCCAGCATGCAGAGCAATCAGCCCCAGCATTTT; CDR3aa: CASMQSNQPQHF